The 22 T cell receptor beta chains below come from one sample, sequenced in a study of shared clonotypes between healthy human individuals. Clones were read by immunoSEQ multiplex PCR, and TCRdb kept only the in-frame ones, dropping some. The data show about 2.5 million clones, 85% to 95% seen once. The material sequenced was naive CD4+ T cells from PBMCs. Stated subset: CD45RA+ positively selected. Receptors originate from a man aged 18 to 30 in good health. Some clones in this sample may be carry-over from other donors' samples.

This CDR3 is CASSLTPPPSSYNEQFF. The DNA of the CDR3 is TGTGCCAGCAGCTTAACCCCCCCGCCGAGCTCCTACAATGAGCAGTTCTTC. The chain employs TRBV7-3 and TRBJ2-1; the D is unclear. V lost 0 bases and J lost 0, with 12 bases in between. The length of the CDR3 is 17 residues. CDR1 and CDR2 from the germline V gene are SGHTA and FQGTGA.

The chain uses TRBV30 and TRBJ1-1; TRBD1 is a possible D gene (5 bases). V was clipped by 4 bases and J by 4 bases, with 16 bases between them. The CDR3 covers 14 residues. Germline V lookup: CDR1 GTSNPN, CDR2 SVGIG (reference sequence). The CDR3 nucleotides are TGTGCCTGGAATACAGGTTCGAGTCGCACTGAAGCTTTCTTT. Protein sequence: CAWNTGSSRTEAFF.

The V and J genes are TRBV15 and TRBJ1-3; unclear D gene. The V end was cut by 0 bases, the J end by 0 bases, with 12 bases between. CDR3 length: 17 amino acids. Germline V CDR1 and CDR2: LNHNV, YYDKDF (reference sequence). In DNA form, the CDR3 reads TGTGCCACCAGCAGAGAGGAAGGCCTTTCCTCTGGAAACACCATATATTTT. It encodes CATSREEGLSSGNTIYF.

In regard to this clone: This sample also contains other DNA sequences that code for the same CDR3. The CDR3, as DNA: TGTGCCAGCAGCGTCGATAGCTCCTACAATGAGCAGTTCTTC. Translating it yields CASSVDSSYNEQFF. The chain recombines TRBV9 with TRBJ2-1; D is unclear. CDR1 is SGDLS, CDR2 YYNGEE, per germline. Trimming left V 2 bases short and J 0 bases short, with 6 bases between. The CDR3 sequence is 14 residues long.

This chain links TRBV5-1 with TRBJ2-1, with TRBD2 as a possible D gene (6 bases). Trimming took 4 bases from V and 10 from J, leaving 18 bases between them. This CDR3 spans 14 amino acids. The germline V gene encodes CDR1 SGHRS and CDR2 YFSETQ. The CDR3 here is CASSGGDSQGEQFF. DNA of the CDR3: TGCGCCAGCAGCGGAGGGGACTCCCAAGGGGAGCAGTTCTTC.

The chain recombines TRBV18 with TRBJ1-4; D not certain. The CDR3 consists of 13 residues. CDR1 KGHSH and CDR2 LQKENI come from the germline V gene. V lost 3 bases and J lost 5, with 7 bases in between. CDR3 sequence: CASSPLNNEKLFF. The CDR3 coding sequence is TGTGCCAGCTCACCGTTAAACAATGAAAAACTGTTTTTT.

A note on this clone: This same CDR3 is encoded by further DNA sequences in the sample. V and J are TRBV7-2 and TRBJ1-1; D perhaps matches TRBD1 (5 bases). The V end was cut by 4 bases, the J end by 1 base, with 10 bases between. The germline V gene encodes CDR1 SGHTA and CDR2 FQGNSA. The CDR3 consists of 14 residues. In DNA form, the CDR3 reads TGTGCCAGCAGCTCACGAACAGGGAACACTGAAGCTTTCTTT. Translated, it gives CASSSRTGNTEAFF.

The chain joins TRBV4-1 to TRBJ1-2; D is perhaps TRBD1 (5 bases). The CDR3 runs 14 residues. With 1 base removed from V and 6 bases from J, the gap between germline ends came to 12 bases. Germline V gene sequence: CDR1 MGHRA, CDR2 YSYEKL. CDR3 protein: CASSQGEGRNGYTF. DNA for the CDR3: TGCGCCAGCAGCCAAGGGGAGGGGAGAAATGGCTACACCTTC.

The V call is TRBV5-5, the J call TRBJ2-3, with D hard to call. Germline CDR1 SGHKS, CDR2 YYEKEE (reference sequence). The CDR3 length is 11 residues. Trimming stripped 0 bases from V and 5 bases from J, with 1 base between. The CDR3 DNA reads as TGTGCCAGCAGCTTGGAAGATACGCAGTATTTT. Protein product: CASSLEDTQYF. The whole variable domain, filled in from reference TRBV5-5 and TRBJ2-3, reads DAGVTQSPTHLIKTRGQQVTLRCSPISGHKSVSWYQQVLGQGPQFIFQYYEKEERGRGNFPDRFSARQFPNYSSELNVNALLLGDSALYLCASSLEDTQYFGPGTRLTVL.

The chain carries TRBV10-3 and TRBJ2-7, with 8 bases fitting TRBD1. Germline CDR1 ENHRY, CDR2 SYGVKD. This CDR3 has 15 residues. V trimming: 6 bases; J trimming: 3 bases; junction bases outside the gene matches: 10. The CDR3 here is CAIRPGQGMSYEQYF. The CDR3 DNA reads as TGTGCCATCAGGCCTGGACAGGGTATGAGCTACGAGCAGTACTTC.

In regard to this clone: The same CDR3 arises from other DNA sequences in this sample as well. The CDR3, as DNA: TGCGCCAGCAGCCCCGGGACTAGCTACAATGAGCAGTTCTTC. Residues: CASSPGTSYNEQFF. The chain recombines TRBV5-1 with TRBJ2-1, with 8 bases matching TRBD2. The trim removed 4 bases at V and 3 bases at J, leaving 3 bases unmatched. CDR3 length: 14 residues. CDR1 is SGHRS, CDR2 YFSETQ, per germline.

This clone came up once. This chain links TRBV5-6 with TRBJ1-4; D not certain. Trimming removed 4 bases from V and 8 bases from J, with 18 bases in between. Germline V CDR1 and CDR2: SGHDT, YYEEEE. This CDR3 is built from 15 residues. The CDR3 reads CASSPGYREWEKLFF. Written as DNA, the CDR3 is TGTGCCAGCAGCCCTGGCTACCGCGAATGGGAAAAACTGTTTTTT. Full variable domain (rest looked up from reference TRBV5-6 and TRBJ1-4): DAGVTQSPTHLIKTRGQQVTLRCSPKSGHDTVSWYQQALGQGPQFIFQYYEEEERQRGNFPDRFSGHQFPNYSSELNVNALLLGDSALYLCASSPGYREWEKLFFGSGTQLSVL.

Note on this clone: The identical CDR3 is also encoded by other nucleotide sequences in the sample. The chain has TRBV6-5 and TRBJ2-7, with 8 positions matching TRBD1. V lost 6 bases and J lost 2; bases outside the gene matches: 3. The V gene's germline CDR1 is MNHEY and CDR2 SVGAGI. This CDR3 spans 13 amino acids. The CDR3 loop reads CASRGTGTYEQYF. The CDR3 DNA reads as TGTGCCAGCAGGGGGACAGGAACCTACGAGCAGTACTTC.

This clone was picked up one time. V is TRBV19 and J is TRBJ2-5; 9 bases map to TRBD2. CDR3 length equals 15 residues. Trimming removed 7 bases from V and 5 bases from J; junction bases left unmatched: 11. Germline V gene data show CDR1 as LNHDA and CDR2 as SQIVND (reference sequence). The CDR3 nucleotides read TGTGCCAGTAATTTAAGCGGGAGGAGTCGGGAGACCCAGTACTTC. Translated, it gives CASNLSGRSRETQYF.

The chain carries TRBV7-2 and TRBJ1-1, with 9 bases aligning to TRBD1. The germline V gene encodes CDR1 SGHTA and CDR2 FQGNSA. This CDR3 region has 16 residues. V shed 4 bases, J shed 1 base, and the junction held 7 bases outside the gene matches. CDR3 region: CASSSWEQGANTEAFF. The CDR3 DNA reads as TGTGCCAGCAGCTCGTGGGAACAGGGGGCGAACACTGAAGCTTTCTTT.

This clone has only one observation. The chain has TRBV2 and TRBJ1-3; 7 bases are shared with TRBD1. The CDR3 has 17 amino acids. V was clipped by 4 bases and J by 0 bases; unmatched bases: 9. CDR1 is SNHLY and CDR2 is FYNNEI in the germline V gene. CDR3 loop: CASSAHWGQSSGNTIYF. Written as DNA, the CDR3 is TGTGCCAGCAGTGCCCACTGGGGACAGAGCTCTGGAAACACCATATATTTT. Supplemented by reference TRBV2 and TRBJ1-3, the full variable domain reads EPEVTQTPSHQVTQMGQEVILRCVPISNHLYFYWYRQILGQKVEFLVSFYNNEISEKSEIFDDQFSVERPDGSNFTLKIRSTKLEDSAMYFCASSAHWGQSSGNTIYFGEGSWLTVV.

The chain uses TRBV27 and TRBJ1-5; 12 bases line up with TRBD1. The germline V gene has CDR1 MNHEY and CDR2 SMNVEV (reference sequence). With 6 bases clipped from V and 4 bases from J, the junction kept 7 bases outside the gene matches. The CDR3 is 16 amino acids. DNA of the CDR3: TGTGCCAGCAGCCGAGGGACAGGGGGCTGGAATCAGCCCCAGCATTTT. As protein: CASSRGTGGWNQPQHF.

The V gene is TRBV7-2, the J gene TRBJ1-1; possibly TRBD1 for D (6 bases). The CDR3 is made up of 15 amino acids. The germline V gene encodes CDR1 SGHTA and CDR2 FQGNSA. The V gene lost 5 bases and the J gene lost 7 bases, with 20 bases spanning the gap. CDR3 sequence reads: CASSKDRMANHEAFF. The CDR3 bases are TGTGCCAGCAGCAAAGACAGGATGGCTAACCATGAAGCTTTCTTT.

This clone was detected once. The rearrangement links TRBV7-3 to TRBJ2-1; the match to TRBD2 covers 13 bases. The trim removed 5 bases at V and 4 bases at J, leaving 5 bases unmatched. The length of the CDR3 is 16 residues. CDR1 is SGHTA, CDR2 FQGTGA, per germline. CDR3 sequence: CASSPPGLAGYNEQFF. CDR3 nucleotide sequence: TGTGCCAGCAGCCCCCCGGGACTAGCGGGGTACAATGAGCAGTTCTTC.

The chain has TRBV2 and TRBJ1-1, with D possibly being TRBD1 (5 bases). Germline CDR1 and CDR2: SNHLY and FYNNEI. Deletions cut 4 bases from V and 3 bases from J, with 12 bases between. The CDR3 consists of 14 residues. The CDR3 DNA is TGTGCCAGCAGTGCAGAAGGGACGGACACTGAAGCTTTCTTT. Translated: CASSAEGTDTEAFF.

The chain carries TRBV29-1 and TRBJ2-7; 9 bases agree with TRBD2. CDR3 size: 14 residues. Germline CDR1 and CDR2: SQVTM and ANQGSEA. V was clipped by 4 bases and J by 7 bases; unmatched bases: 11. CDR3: CSVGASGMTREQYF. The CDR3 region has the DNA TGCAGCGTTGGGGCTAGCGGGATGACACGAGAGCAGTACTTC.

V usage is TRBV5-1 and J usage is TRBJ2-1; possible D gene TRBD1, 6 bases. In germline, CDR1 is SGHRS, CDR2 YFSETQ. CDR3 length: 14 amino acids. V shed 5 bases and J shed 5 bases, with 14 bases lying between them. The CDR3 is CASSDGRGDNEQFF. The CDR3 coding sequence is TGCGCCAGCAGTGACGGCAGGGGCGACAATGAGCAGTTCTTC.